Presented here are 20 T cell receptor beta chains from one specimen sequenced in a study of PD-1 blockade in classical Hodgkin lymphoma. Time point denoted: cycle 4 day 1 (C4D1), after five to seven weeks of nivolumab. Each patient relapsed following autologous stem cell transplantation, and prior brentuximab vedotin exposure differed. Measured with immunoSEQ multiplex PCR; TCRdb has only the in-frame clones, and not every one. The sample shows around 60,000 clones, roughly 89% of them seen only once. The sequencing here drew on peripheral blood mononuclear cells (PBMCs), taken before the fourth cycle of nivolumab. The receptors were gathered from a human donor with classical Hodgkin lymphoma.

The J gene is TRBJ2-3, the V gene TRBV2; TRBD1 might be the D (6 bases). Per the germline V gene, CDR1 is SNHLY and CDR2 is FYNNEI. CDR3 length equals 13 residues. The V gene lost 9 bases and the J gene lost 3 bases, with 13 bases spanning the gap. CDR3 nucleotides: TGTGCCAGGGGGGCGGTAGTGACAGATACGCAGTATTTT. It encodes CARGAVVTDTQYF. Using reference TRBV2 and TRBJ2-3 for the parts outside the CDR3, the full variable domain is EPEVTQTPSHQVTQMGQEVILRCVPISNHLYFYWYRQILGQKVEFLVSFYNNEISEKSEIFDDQFSVERPDGSNFTLKIRSTKLEDSAMYFCARGAVVTDTQYFGPGTRLTVL.

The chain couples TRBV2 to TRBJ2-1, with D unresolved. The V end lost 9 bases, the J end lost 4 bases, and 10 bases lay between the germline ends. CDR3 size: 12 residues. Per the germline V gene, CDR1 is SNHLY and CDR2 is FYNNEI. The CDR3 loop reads CARQGFYNEQFF. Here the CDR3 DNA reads TGTGCCAGACAAGGCTTTTACAATGAGCAGTTCTTC.

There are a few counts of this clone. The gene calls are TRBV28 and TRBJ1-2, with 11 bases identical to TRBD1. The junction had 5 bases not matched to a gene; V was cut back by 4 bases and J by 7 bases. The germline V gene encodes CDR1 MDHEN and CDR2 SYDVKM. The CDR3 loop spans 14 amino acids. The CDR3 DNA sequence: TGTGCCAGCAGTTCGGGACAGGGGGTGGGTGGCTACACCTTC. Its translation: CASSSGQGVGGYTF.

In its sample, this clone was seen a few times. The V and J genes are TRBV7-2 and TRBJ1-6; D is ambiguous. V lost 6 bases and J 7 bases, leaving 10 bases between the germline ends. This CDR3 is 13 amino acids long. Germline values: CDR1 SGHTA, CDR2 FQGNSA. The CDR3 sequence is CASRGSGNSPLHF. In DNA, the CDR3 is TGTGCCAGCAGGGGGTCGGGGAATTCACCCCTCCACTTT.

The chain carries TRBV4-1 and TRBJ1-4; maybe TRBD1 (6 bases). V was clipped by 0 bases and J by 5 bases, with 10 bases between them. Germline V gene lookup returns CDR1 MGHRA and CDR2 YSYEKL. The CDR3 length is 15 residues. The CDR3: CASSQDDRGNEKLFF. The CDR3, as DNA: TGCGCCAGCAGCCAAGATGATAGGGGGAATGAAAAACTGTTTTTT.

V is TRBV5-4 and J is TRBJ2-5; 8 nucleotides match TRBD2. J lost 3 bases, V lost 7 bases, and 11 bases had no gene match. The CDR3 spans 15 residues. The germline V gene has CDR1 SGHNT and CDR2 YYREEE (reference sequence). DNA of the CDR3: TGTGCCAGCCGCCCCCGGGGGGGAGGCAAAGAGACCCAGTACTTC. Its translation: CASRPRGGGKETQYF.

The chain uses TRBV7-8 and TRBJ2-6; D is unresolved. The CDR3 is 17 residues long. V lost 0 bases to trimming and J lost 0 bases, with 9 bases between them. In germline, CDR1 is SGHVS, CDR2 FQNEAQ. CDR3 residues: CASSLAPTTSGANVLTF. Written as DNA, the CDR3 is TGTGCCAGCAGCTTAGCTCCCACTACCTCTGGGGCCAACGTCCTGACTTTC.

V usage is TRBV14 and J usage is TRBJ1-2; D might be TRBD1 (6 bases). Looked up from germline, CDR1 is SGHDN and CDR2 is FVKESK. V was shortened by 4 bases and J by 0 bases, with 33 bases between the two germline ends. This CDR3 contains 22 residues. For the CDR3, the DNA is TGTGCCAGCAGCCGCCAGGACAAGGGGGGCCTTTTGATCCCCACCACTAACTATGGCTACACCTTC. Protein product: CASSRQDKGGLLIPTTNYGYTF.

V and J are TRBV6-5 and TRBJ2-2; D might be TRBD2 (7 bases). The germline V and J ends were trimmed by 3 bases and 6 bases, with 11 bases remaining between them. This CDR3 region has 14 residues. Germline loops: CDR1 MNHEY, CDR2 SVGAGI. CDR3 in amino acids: CASSYGEGAGELFF. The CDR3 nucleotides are TGTGCCAGCAGTTATGGGGAGGGGGCCGGGGAGCTGTTTTTT.

CDR3 nucleotide sequence: TGTGCCATCAGCGATTGGGCCGGGTCCCGGGTTTTCTATGGCTACACCTTC. Its translation is CAISDWAGSRVFYGYTF. This rearrangement joins TRBV10-3 to TRBJ1-2; D remains unclear. This CDR3 has 17 residues. Trimming pared 6 bases from V and 4 bases from J, leaving 24 bases between. Germline CDR1 is ENHRY and CDR2 is SYGVKD.

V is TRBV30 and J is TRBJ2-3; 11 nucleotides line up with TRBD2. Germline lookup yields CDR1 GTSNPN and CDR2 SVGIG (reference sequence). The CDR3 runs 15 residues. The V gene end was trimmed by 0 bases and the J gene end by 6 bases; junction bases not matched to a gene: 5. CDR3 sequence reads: CAWSVLAGAGDTQYF. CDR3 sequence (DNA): TGTGCCTGGAGTGTACTAGCGGGGGCGGGGGATACGCAGTATTTT.

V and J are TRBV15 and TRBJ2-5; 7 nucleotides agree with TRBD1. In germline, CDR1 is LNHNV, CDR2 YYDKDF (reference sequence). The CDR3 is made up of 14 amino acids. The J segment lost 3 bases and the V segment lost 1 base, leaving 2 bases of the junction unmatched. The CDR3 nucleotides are TGTGCCACCAGCAGAGCAGGACAGGAAGAGACCCAGTACTTC. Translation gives CATSRAGQEETQYF.

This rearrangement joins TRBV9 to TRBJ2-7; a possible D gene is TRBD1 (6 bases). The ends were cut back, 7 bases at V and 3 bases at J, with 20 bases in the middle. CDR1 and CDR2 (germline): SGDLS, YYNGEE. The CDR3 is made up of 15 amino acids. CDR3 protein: CASGGRATALYEQYF. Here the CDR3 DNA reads TGTGCCAGCGGGGGCAGGGCCACTGCTCTCTACGAGCAGTACTTC.

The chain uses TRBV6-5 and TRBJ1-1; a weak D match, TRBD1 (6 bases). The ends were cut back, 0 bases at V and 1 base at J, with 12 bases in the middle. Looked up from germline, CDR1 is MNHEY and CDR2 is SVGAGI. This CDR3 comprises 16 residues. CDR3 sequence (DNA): TGTGCCAGCAGTTACTCGAATCCGGGGGCGAACACTGAAGCTTTCTTT. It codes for CASSYSNPGANTEAFF.

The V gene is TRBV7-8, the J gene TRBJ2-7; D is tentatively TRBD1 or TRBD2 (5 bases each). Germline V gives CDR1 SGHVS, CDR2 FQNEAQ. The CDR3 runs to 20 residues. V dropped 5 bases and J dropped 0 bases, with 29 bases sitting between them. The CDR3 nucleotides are TGTGCCAGCAGCCACTACAGGACTGGAGCATCCAGAAGGAGCTCCTACGAGCAGTACTTC. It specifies CASSHYRTGASRRSSYEQYF.

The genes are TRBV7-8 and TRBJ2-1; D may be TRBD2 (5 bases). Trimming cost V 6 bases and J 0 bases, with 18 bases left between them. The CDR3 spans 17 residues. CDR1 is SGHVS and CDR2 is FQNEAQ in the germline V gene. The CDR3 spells CASSLFEAVSSYNEQFF. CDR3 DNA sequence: TGTGCCAGCAGTCTCTTCGAAGCGGTGAGCTCCTACAATGAGCAGTTCTTC.

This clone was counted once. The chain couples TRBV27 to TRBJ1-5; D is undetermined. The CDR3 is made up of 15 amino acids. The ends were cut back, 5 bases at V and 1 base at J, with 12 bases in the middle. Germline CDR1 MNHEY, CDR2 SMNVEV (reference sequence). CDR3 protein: CASSPRLVSNQPQHF. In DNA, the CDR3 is TGTGCCAGCAGTCCCCGGTTGGTGAGCAATCAGCCCCAGCATTTT.

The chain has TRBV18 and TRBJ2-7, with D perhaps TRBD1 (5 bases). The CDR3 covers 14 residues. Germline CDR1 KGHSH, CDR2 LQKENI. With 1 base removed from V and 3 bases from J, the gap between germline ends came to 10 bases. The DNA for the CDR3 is TGTGCCAGCTCACCACTCCCAGGGAACTACGAGCAGTACTTC. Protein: CASSPLPGNYEQYF.

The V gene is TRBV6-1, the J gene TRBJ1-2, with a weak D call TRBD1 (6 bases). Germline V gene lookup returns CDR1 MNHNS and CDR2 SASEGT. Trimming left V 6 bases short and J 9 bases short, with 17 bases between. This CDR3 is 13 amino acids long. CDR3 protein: CASREGGDRRYTF. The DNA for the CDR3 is TGTGCCAGCAGGGAGGGGGGGGATAGGCGCTACACCTTC.

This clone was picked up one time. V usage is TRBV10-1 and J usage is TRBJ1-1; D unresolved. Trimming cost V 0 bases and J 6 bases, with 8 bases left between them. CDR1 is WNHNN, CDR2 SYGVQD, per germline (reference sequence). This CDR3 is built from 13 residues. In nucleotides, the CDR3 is TGCGCCAGCAGTGAGTCTCTAGGGTCTGAAGCTTTCTTT. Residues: CASSESLGSEAFF.